Below are 18 T cell receptor beta chains sequenced from a single sample in a study of T cell responses to AZD1222 COVID-19 vaccine. TCRdb's copy holds only in-frame clones and misses some; the assay was immunoSEQ multiplex PCR. Here the sample spans 90,000 to 95,000 clones, more than 75% being singletons. Sequencing was performed on peripheral blood, taken on day 0 of AZD1222 vaccination. The receptor source for this set is an adult in good health.

The chain combines TRBV19 with TRBJ1-5; 7 nucleotides match TRBD1. This CDR3 has 15 amino acids. Germline CDR1 is LNHDA and CDR2 is SQIVND (reference sequence). V dropped 3 bases and J dropped 3; count of bases not matched to a gene: 5. CDR3 nucleotides: TGTGCCAGTAGTATCCGGCAGGGGGACAATCAGCCCCAGCATTTT. This translates into CASSIRQGDNQPQHF.

The V call is TRBV7-3, the J call TRBJ1-6; TRBD1 is a possible D gene (6 bases). Germline CDR1 SGHTA, CDR2 FQGTGA. V lost 5 bases, J lost 10 bases, and 12 bases lay in between. The CDR3 extends over 13 amino acids. Here the CDR3 reads CASSPDRNSPLHF. In DNA form, the CDR3 reads TGTGCCAGCAGCCCCGACAGGAACTCACCCCTCCACTTT.

This chain joins TRBV2 and TRBJ1-4; TRBD1 might be the D (6 bases). CDR1 is SNHLY, CDR2 FYNNEI, per germline. V shed 2 bases and J shed 8 bases, with 12 bases lying between them. The CDR3 spans 14 residues. CDR3 in amino acids: CASSERGAGEKLFF. CDR3 in DNA: TGTGCCAGCAGTGAAAGGGGGGCGGGCGAAAAACTGTTTTTT. The whole variable domain, remainder taken from reference TRBV2 and TRBJ1-4, is EPEVTQTPSHQVTQMGQEVILRCVPISNHLYFYWYRQILGQKVEFLVSFYNNEISEKSEIFDDQFSVERPDGSNFTLKIRSTKLEDSAMYFCASSERGAGEKLFFGSGTQLSVL.

The chain has TRBV5-1 and TRBJ1-2; 10 bases fit TRBD1. Germline V lookup: CDR1 SGHRS, CDR2 YFSETQ. The CDR3 extends over 16 amino acids. With 0 bases clipped from V and 4 bases from J, the junction kept 6 bases outside the gene matches. Here the CDR3 DNA reads TGCGCCAGCAGCTTGGCAGCGACAGGGGGCGGCTATGGCTACACCTTC. Translating gives CASSLAATGGGYGYTF.

The V and J genes are TRBV3-1 (or the pseudogene TRBV3-2) and TRBJ2-2; no firm D call. From germline, CDR1 is LGHDT and CDR2 YNNKEL (reference sequence). The CDR3 has 17 amino acids. V was clipped by 2 bases and J by 4 bases, with 17 bases between them. As DNA, the CDR3 is TGTGCCAGCAGCCAACTAGGCGCCGCCCCGGGCACCGGGGAGCTGTTTTTT. Translating it yields CASSQLGAAPGTGELFF.

In nucleotides, the CDR3 is TGTGCCAGCAGTTCCGGACAGGGAGTGTATGGCTACACCTTC. Translation: CASSSGQGVYGYTF. The rearrangement joins TRBV28 to TRBJ1-2; 8 nucleotides match TRBD1. V gave up 4 bases and J gave up 5 bases; unmatched junction bases: 6. Germline loops: CDR1 MDHEN, CDR2 SYDVKM. The CDR3 has 14 residues.

The chain is built from TRBV6-5 and TRBJ2-3; tentatively, D is TRBD1 (5 bases). The CDR3 has 13 residues. Germline V lookup: CDR1 MNHEY, CDR2 SVGAGI. V was clipped by 4 bases and J by 1 base, with 6 bases between them. The CDR3 region has the DNA TGTGCCAGCAGTTCCAGGGGCACAGATACGCAGTATTTT. As protein: CASSSRGTDTQYF.

The rearrangement links TRBV29-1 to TRBJ1-4, with TRBD1 matching over 8 bases. Germline CDR1 reads SQVTM; CDR2 reads ANQGSEA. Trimming at V came to 4 bases and at J to 3 bases, leaving 1 base not matched to a gene. The CDR3 totals 13 residues. CDR3 residues: CSVGTGPNEKLFF. The CDR3 DNA reads as TGCAGCGTTGGGACAGGGCCTAATGAAAAACTGTTTTTT.

The chain employs TRBV7-9 and TRBJ2-7, with D perhaps matching TRBD1 (6 bases). This CDR3 has 14 residues. Germline V gene sequence: CDR1 SEHNR, CDR2 FQNEAQ (reference sequence). Trimming removed 1 base at V and 3 bases at J, with 10 bases between. CDR3 coding DNA: TGTGCCAGCAGCTTAGTTGGGGGACACTACGAGCAGTACTTC. Protein sequence: CASSLVGGHYEQYF.

The chain uses TRBV6-5 and TRBJ1-1; the D gene is possibly TRBD1 (5 bases). Germline V gives CDR1 MNHEY, CDR2 SVGAGI. V shed 2 bases and J shed 4 bases, with 8 bases lying between them. The CDR3 is made up of 13 amino acids. The CDR3 DNA sequence: TGTGCCAGCAGTTACCAGGGTGGCACTGAAGCTTTCTTT. The encoded protein is CASSYQGGTEAFF.

The chain is built from TRBV6-2 or TRBV6-3 and TRBJ2-7; 7 bases are a match to TRBD1. Trimming cost V 0 bases and J 4 bases; bases outside gene matches: 3. From germline, CDR1 is MNHEY and CDR2 SVGEGT. This CDR3 spans 14 amino acids. In DNA form, the CDR3 reads TGTGCCAGCAGTTACTCGACAGGGCGGTACGAGCAGTACTTC. Its protein is CASSYSTGRYEQYF.

The rearrangement links TRBV3-1 (or the pseudogene TRBV3-2) to TRBJ1-5, with 8 bases identical to TRBD1. There are 15 residues in the CDR3. Trimming removed 8 bases from V and 3 bases from J; junction bases left unmatched: 9. Germline V gene sequence: CDR1 LGHDT, CDR2 YNNKEL (reference sequence). The CDR3 region is CASSDTGGYNQPQHF. The CDR3, as DNA: TGTGCCAGCTCCGACACAGGGGGGTACAATCAGCCCCAGCATTTT.

V and J are TRBV6-5 and TRBJ2-2, with no clear D. This CDR3 is 15 amino acids long. In germline, CDR1 is MNHEY, CDR2 SVGAGI. Trimming removed 0 bases from V and 4 bases from J, with 9 bases in between. The CDR3 is CASSYSVRITGELFF. Here the CDR3 DNA reads TGTGCCAGCAGTTACTCGGTCCGCATCACCGGGGAGCTGTTTTTT.

The V and J genes are TRBV11-3 and TRBJ2-1; the match to TRBD1 covers 11 bases. Germline V CDR1 and CDR2: SGHNT, YENEEA. V gave up 6 bases and J gave up 1 base; unmatched junction bases: 5. The CDR3 consists of 16 residues. CDR3 DNA: TGTGCCAGCAGTTCCGGGACAGGGGGATCCTACAATGAGCAGTTCTTC. Its protein product is CASSSGTGGSYNEQFF.

The chain couples TRBV4-1 to TRBJ1-3; D perhaps matches TRBD1 (5 bases). This CDR3 contains 16 residues. The V end lost 0 bases, the J end lost 1 base, and 10 bases lay between the germline ends. CDR1 is MGHRA, CDR2 YSYEKL, per germline. The CDR3 bases are TGCGCCAGCAGCCAAGAAGGCGGGGGGTCTGGAAACACCATATATTTT. This sequence encodes CASSQEGGGSGNTIYF.

The chain uses TRBV24-1 and TRBJ2-1; 8 bases match TRBD1. V was clipped by 4 bases and J by 4 bases; unmatched bases: 5. CDR1 and CDR2 (germline): KGHDR, SFDVKD. This CDR3 is 15 amino acids long. CDR3 loop: CATSERDRTYNEQFF. Written as DNA, the CDR3 is TGTGCCACCAGTGAAAGGGACAGGACTTACAATGAGCAGTTCTTC.

The chain combines TRBV25-1 with TRBJ1-2; D gene ambiguous. This CDR3 region has 14 residues. Trimming removed 5 bases from V and 4 bases from J, with 14 bases in between. Germline CDR1 is MGHDK and CDR2 is SYGVNS. The CDR3 sequence: CASSLRTATYGYTF. CDR3 sequence (DNA): TGTGCCAGCAGTCTCCGGACCGCAACCTATGGCTACACCTTC.

The V gene is TRBV3-1 (or the pseudogene TRBV3-2), the J gene TRBJ1-5; D is unclear. V gave up 1 base and J gave up 4 bases, with 5 bases separating them. The CDR3 is made up of 13 amino acids. Germline CDR1 reads LGHDT; CDR2 reads YNNKEL (reference sequence). CDR3 amino acids: CASSQGPNQPQHF. In DNA form, the CDR3 reads TGTGCCAGCAGCCAAGGCCCAAATCAGCCCCAGCATTTT.